The 10 T cell receptor beta chains below all came from one sample that was sequenced in a study. TCRdb used MiXCR to reprocess the 5' RACE reads, holding one entry per CDR3 protein. Here the sample spans 8,900 or so distinct CDR3 sequences, around 67% being singletons. Sequencing input: tumor-infiltrating naive CD4+ T cells sorted from the breast tumor. The subset is: naive CD4+ T cells, CD4+CD45RA+CD25-. The receptor set was obtained from a female donor with breast cancer.

This chain links TRBV12-3 or TRBV12-4 with TRBJ1-3; no reliable D call. V was shortened by 2 bases and J by 1 base, with 12 bases between the two germline ends. The length of the CDR3 is 16 residues. The CDR3 nucleotides are TGTGCCAGCAGTTTAAAGGGCAGGTTGTCTGGAAACACCATATATTTT. Amino acids: CASSLKGRLSGNTIYF.

The chain joins TRBV5-1 to TRBJ1-1, with D perhaps matching TRBD1 (6 bases). Germline V gene lookup returns CDR1 SGHRS and CDR2 YFSETQ. This CDR3 has 16 residues. V gave up 0 bases and J gave up 4 bases, with 16 bases separating them. The CDR3 region is CASSLVPVGASTEAFF. The CDR3 DNA is TGCGCCAGCAGCTTGGTTCCGGTGGGGGCGAGCACTGAAGCTTTCTTT.

The chain employs TRBV30 and TRBJ1-6, with D possibly matching TRBD1 (5 bases). The CDR3 consists of 13 residues. The V gene's germline CDR1 is GTSNPN and CDR2 SVGIG (reference sequence). V gave up 4 bases and J gave up 9 bases, with 13 bases separating them. CDR3 in DNA: TGTGCCTGGACCGGGACCCCTACTTCACCCCTCCACTTT. Encoded protein: CAWTGTPTSPLHF.

This clonotype was recorded a few times. This rearrangement joins TRBV6-5 to TRBJ2-1, with 8 bases aligning to TRBD2. The length of the CDR3 is 15 residues. V shed 8 bases, J shed 6 bases, and the junction held 12 bases outside the gene matches. Germline values: CDR1 MNHEY, CDR2 SVGAGI. In nucleotides, the CDR3 is TGTGCCAGCCGTTTATCGATACTAGCGGCCAATGAGCAGTTCTTC. Its protein product is CASRLSILAANEQFF.

The V and J genes are TRBV11-2 and TRBJ2-1; 7 bases are a match to TRBD1. CDR1 SGHAT and CDR2 FQNNGV come from the germline V gene. V dropped 6 bases and J dropped 2; count of bases not matched to a gene: 10. CDR3 length: 16 residues. The CDR3 sequence: CASRPTGTAPYNEQFF. In DNA, the CDR3 is TGTGCCAGCAGACCCACCGGGACAGCCCCCTACAATGAGCAGTTCTTC.

This clonotype was seen a single time. The CDR3 region is CASSSGGGLAGDNEQFF. Here the CDR3 DNA reads TGTGCCAGCAGCTCCGGGGGGGGACTAGCGGGAGACAATGAGCAGTTCTTC. The genes are TRBV11-2 and TRBJ2-1; 14 bases line up with TRBD2. This CDR3 is 17 amino acids long. With 4 bases clipped from V and 5 bases from J, the junction kept 7 bases outside the gene matches. Germline CDR1 reads SGHAT; CDR2 reads FQNNGV.

The rearrangement uses TRBV29-1 and TRBJ1-1; D call uncertain. CDR1 SQVTM and CDR2 ANQGSEA come from the germline V gene. V dropped 7 bases and J dropped 6 bases, with 12 bases sitting between them. The CDR3 runs 11 residues. CDR3 sequence: CSARKESEAFF. The CDR3 DNA reads as TGCAGCGCCCGAAAGGAGTCTGAAGCTTTCTTT.

The V and J genes are TRBV7-9 and TRBJ2-7; D is tentatively TRBD1 or TRBD2 (5 bases each). Germline CDR1 reads SEHNR; CDR2 reads FQNEAQ (reference sequence). This CDR3 has 15 residues. V was clipped by 2 bases and J by 6 bases, with 17 bases between them. DNA of the CDR3: TGTGCCAGCAGCTTACCACGTCAGGGACCTAGCGAGCAGTACTTC. Translation: CASSLPRQGPSEQYF.

The rearrangement uses TRBV9 and TRBJ1-2; 9 bases map to TRBD1. The CDR3 is 15 amino acids. Germline-derived CDR1 and CDR2 are SGDLS and YYNGEE. The trim removed 4 bases at V and 3 bases at J, leaving 7 bases unmatched. CDR3 sequence reads: CASSPSGTGYYGYTF. The DNA for the CDR3 is TGTGCCAGCAGCCCCTCCGGGACAGGGTACTATGGCTACACCTTC.

This chain links TRBV7-6 with TRBJ2-5; perhaps TRBD1 as D (5 bases). CDR1 and CDR2 from the germline V gene are SGHVS and FNYEAQ. The V end was cut by 5 bases, the J end by 5 bases, with 12 bases between. The CDR3 is made up of 13 amino acids. CDR3 sequence reads: CASSSSRAETQYF. DNA of the CDR3: TGTGCCAGCAGCAGCAGCAGGGCCGAGACCCAGTACTTC.